The 2 T cell receptor beta chains below all came from one sample that was sequenced in a study of CD8+CD57+ T cells in acquired aplastic anemia. Patients picked for sequencing had shown CD8+CD57+ cell expansion detected by flow cytometry. The use of genomic DNA as template underpinned the TCR beta VDJ and CDR3 profiling. TCRdb passed the reads through MiXCR, listing each CDR3 protein once. Of about 98,000 distinct CDR3 sequences detected, around 62% appear once; the ten largest clones hold approximately 60%. The sequenced material came from sorted CD4+, CD8+, or CD8+CD57+ T cells (not recorded which) from PBMCs. The receptors were sampled from a human donor with aplastic anemia.

This clonotype came up a few times. The chain carries TRBV2 and TRBJ2-5; TRBD2 might be the D (5 bases). Looked up from germline, CDR1 is SNHLY and CDR2 is FYNNEI. V was clipped by 2 bases and J by 5 bases, with 12 bases between them. This CDR3 has 14 residues. The CDR3, as DNA: TGTGCCAGCAGTGAACTCGGGGTGGGGGAGACCCAGTACTTC. This gives the protein CASSELGVGETQYF.

The gene calls are TRBV6-1 and TRBJ2-7, with D maybe TRBD2 (5 bases). The V end lost 6 bases, the J end lost 1 base, and 16 bases lay between the germline ends. CDR1 is MNHNS and CDR2 is SASEGT in the germline V gene. The CDR3 is 15 residues long. The CDR3 sequence is CASSVKAEPSYEQYF. The CDR3 DNA sequence: TGTGCCAGCAGCGTCAAAGCGGAGCCTTCCTACGAGCAGTACTTC.